Shown below are 3 T cell receptor beta chains from a single sample sequenced in a study of T cells in Graves' hyperthyroidism and ophthalmopathy. TCR beta CDR3 region amplification was performed from RNA transcripts. The HTBI primer set served for first-round RT-PCR of the TCR CDR3. TCRdb independently ran MiXCR on the multiplex PCR reads; one entry per CDR3 protein. The sample has about 600,000 distinct CDR3 sequences, roughly 16% seen once. Sequenced material: blood. These receptors all come from a woman aged 40 to 55 with Graves' ophthalmopathy.

The chain is built from TRBV5-1 and TRBJ1-3, with D uncertain. Germline-derived CDR1 and CDR2 are SGHRS and YFSETQ. There are 15 residues in the CDR3. V was trimmed by 2 bases and J by 9 bases, leaving 18 bases between them. CDR3 in DNA: TGCGCCAGCAGCTTAATCGGGCGGCTCTTGGGCACCATATATTTT. It specifies CASSLIGRLLGTIYF. The whole variable domain, remainder taken from reference TRBV5-1 and TRBJ1-3, is KAGVTQTPRYLIKTRGQQVTLSCSPISGHRSVSWYQQTPGQGLQFLFEYFSETQRNKGNFPGRFSGRQFSNSRSEMNVSTLELGDSALYLCASSLIGRLLGTIYFGEGSWLTVV.

In this sample, this clonotype turned up many times. The V gene is TRBV20-1, the J gene TRBJ1-1, with 8 bases matching TRBD1. Germline V gives CDR1 DFQATT, CDR2 SNEGSKA (reference sequence). Trimming took 5 bases from V and 2 from J; bases not matched to a gene: 7. This CDR3 is 14 amino acids long. The CDR3 reads CSARGGTGNTEAFF. The CDR3 DNA follows: TGCAGTGCTCGTGGGGGGACAGGTAACACTGAAGCTTTCTTT.

This rearrangement joins TRBV7-9 to TRBJ2-3; 12 bases fit TRBD2. The CDR3 spans 15 residues. V shed 3 bases and J 5 bases; nucleotides not matched to a gene: 3. Germline V gene data show CDR1 as SEHNR and CDR2 as FQNEAQ (reference sequence). The DNA of the CDR3 is TGTGCCAGCAGCTTCGGACTAGCGGGGTTAGATACGCAGTATTTT. Protein sequence: CASSFGLAGLDTQYF.